Detailed here is one TCR beta chain. The antigen it recognizes is unknown. Base qualities were left out, and no much larger clone turns up one base away. Trimming at the junction amounts to 4 bases on V and 1 base on J, and the germline ends lie 12 bases apart. Taken from cysteine to phenylalanine, the CDR3 has 15 residues. The kept DNA is CDR3 alone, 45 bases in frame from the first base. CDR1 and CDR2, per the germline V gene, are SNHLY and FYNNEI. One collaborating source in Seattle enrolled patients during active infection and followed them longitudinally through the course of disease. Each collaborating institution followed its own protocols to collect whole blood in K2EDTA tubes. For TCRbeta analysis, collaborators shipped samples in one of three forms: frozen whole blood, isolated PBMCs, or DNA extracted from either of those sample types. TCRbeta CDR3 regions were amplified from genomic DNA by means of the immunoSEQ Assay, a bias-controlled multiplex PCR. Per the original workflow: The number of nucleated cells in each sample was estimated by amplification of reference gene primers within the assay. To quantify the absolute abundance of each unique TCRbeta CDR3 rearrangement, sequence reads were collapsed and filtered. For each sample, productive Simpson clonality was calculated as the square root of Simpson's diversity index across productive rearrangements. TCRdb retrieved this table from immuneACCESS and kept in-frame rearrangements only. Not all clones are present; in checked studies, unresolved V genes account for under half, and no reason is known for the remainder. V and J calls and clone size come straight from that table; D and trimming were deduced from the DNA. The sample records some 390,000 clones, about nine tenths of which are singletons. About 1.6% of the sample belongs to the ten largest clones.

These data come from a study of blood T cell repertoires in COVID-19 (dated by TCRdb to 2018 to 2021). Describing the broader study: Samples covering the acute and convalescent phases of COVID-19 were provided by collaborators in the United States, Italy and Spain. The repertoires were released in a freely available public database intended as a resource for research on the immune response to SARS-CoV-2. Sample metadata almost always included a de-identified subject ID, COVID-19 status, age in years and sex. The prospective study material was composed of cDNA or gDNA derived from T cells, B-cell-depleted T cells, or PBMCs. HLA class I and class II types, where available, came from metadata supplied by the sample provider rather than from assay-based typing. The samples were drawn from the first 160 participants of the ongoing ImmuneRACE study and from over a thousand subjects provided by 6 global collaborators. Subjects who had been exposed to COVID-19, were actively infected with it, or had recovered from it provided the deeply sampled blood TCRbeta repertoires that made up the dataset.

Overall results and qualifications from the work: The quantity of clinical and demographic metadata differed by source and by participant and was supplied without curation.

The source of this sequence is a middle-aged woman with COVID-19, enrolled during active disease. Sequencing was done on a sample of peripheral blood. The chain joins TRBV2 to TRBJ2-3, with TRBD2 tentatively as D gene (6 bases match). The CDR3 region reads CASSVEGGGTDTQYF. The DNA sequence is as follows: TGTGCCAGCAGTGTAGAAGGAGGGGGCACAGATACGCAGTATTTT.